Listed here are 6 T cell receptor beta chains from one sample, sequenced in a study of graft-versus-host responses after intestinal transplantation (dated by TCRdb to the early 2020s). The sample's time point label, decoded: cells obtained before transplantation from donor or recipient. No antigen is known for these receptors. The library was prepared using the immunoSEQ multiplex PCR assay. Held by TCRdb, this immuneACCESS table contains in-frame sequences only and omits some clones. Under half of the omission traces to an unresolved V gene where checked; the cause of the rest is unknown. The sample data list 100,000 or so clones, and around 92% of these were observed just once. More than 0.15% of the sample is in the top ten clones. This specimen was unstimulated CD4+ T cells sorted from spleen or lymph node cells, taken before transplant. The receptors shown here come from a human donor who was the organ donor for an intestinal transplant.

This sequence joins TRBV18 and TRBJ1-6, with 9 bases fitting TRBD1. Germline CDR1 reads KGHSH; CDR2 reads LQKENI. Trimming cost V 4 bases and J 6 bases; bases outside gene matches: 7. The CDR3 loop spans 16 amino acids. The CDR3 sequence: CASSLSGTGLNSPLHF. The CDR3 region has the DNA TGTGCCAGCTCACTCTCCGGGACAGGGCTTAATTCACCCCTCCACTTT.

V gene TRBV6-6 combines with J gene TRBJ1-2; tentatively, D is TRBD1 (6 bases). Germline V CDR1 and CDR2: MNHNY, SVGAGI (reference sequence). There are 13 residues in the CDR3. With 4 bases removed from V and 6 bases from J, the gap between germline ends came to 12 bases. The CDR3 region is CASSLRTVNGYTF. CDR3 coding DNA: TGTGCCAGCAGTTTAAGGACAGTTAATGGCTACACCTTC.

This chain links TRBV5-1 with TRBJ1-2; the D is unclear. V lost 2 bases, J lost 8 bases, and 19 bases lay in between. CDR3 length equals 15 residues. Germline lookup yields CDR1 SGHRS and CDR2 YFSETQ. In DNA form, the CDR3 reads TGCGCCAGCAGCTTAAATCGTGTATTTCGGGAAGGCTACACCTTC. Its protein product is CASSLNRVFREGYTF.

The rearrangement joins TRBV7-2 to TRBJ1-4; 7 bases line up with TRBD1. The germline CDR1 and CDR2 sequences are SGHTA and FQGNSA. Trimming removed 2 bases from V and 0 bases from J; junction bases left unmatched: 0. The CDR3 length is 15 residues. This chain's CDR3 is CASSLQGATNEKLFF. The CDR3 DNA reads TGTGCCAGCAGCTTACAGGGGGCAACTAATGAAAAACTGTTTTTT. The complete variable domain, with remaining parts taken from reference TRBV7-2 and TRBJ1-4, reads GAGVSQSPSNKVTEKGKDVELRCDPISGHTALYWYRQSLGQGLEFLIYFQGNSAPDKSGLPSDRFSAERTGGSVSTLTIQRTQQEDSAVYLCASSLQGATNEKLFFGSGTQLSVL.

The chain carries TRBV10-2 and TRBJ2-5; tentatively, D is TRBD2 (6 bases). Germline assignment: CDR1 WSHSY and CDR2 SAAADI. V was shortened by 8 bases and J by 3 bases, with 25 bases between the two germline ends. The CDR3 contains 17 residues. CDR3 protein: CASSQAGRRPIKETQYF. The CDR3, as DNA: TGCGCCAGCTCACAGGCGGGACGCAGACCCATAAAAGAGACCCAGTACTTC.

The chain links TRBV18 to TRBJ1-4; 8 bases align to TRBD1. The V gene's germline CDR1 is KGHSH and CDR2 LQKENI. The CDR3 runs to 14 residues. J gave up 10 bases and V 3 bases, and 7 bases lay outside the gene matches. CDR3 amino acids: CASSPDRGVGKLFF. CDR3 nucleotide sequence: TGTGCCAGCTCACCCGACAGGGGAGTTGGAAAACTGTTTTTT.